This TCR beta chain was captured by sequencing in a study of CD8 T cells in cerebrospinal fluid in Alzheimer's disease. The wider study: Two single-cell methods, plate-based nested PCR and droplet-based sequencing, assessed CSF clonal expansion.

General observations from the study: Versus healthy subjects, Alzheimer's patients more often had clones of at least 3%.

From its re-call of the 10x single-cell sequencing reads, TCRdb lists each CDR3 protein once, without DNA. The sample is made up of over a thousand distinct CDR3 sequences, and the top ten hold just under 20% of it. The germline gives CDR1 GTSNPN, CDR2 SVGIG (reference sequence). The CDR3 has 14 residues. This clonotype shows up as medium-sized (0.01 to 0.1%) by frequency. Its antigen is unknown. Sample: cerebrospinal fluid. The genes are TRBV30 and TRBJ1-5; with no DNA, the TCRdb D assignment of TRBD1 cannot be verified. The sequence was collected from a human donor with mild cognitive impairment. The CDR3 sequence: CAWSPDRDNQPQHF. Looking up the rest from reference TRBV30 and TRBJ1-5 gives the full variable domain: SQTIHQWPATLVQPVGSPLSLECTVEGTSNPNLYWYRQAAGRGLQLLFYSVGIGQISSEVPQNLSASRPQDRQFILSSKKLLLSDSGFYLCAWSPDRDNQPQHFGDGTRLSIL.